The next 8 T cell receptor beta chains were all read from a single sample in a study of high-grade serous ovarian cancer treatment subgroups. The tumor samples were collected prior to definitive surgery or chemotherapy. Sequencing was performed with immunoSEQ multiplex PCR; in TCRdb, only in-frame clones are kept and a portion is missing. The data show 25,000 to 30,000 clones, under 90% seen once. Input material: tumor tissue. The source of these receptors is a human donor with high-grade serous ovarian cancer.

This chain connects TRBV19 to TRBJ2-5; TRBD2 might be the D (5 bases). Trimming took 1 base from V and 5 from J, leaving 14 bases between them. This CDR3 has 15 residues. The germline gives CDR1 LNHDA, CDR2 SQIVND (reference sequence). DNA for the CDR3: TGTGCCAGTAGTATAGGTCCGGGGTCGAGGGAGACCCAGTACTTC. This encodes CASSIGPGSRETQYF.

The genes are TRBV27 and TRBJ1-2; D gene ambiguous. Trimming cost V 2 bases and J 4 bases, with 20 bases left between them. Germline loops: CDR1 MNHEY, CDR2 SMNVEV (reference sequence). The CDR3 spans 17 residues. CDR3 DNA: TGTGCCAGCAGTTTAAAGCTACCCACCGCCGCCCGCTATGGCTACACCTTC. It specifies CASSLKLPTAARYGYTF.

This sequence joins TRBV30 and TRBJ2-6; D uncertain. CDR1 and CDR2 from the germline V gene are GTSNPN and SVGIG (reference sequence). V dropped 0 bases and J dropped 4 bases, with 4 bases sitting between them. The CDR3 loop spans 13 amino acids. The CDR3 DNA reads TGTGCCTGGAGTGTATCCGGGGCCAACGTCCTGACTTTC. Its translation is CAWSVSGANVLTF. The full variable domain, in which reference TRBV30 and TRBJ2-6 provide the parts outside the CDR3, is SQTIHQWPATLVQPVGSPLSLECTVEGTSNPNLYWYRQAAGRGLQLLFYSVGIGQISSEVPQNLSASRPQDRQFILSSKKLLLSDSGFYLCAWSVSGANVLTFGAGSRLTVL.

The chain uses TRBV6-5 and TRBJ2-1; 11 bases line up with TRBD2. CDR3 length equals 15 residues. The V gene end was trimmed by 6 bases and the J gene end by 1 base; junction bases not matched to a gene: 2. Germline V gives CDR1 MNHEY, CDR2 SVGAGI. The CDR3 sequence: CASRIAGGSYNEQFF. The CDR3 bases are TGTGCCAGCAGGATAGCGGGAGGGTCCTACAATGAGCAGTTCTTC.

The V and J genes are TRBV6-5 and TRBJ2-1; TRBD2 agrees at 9 bases. The CDR3 spans 15 residues. The trim removed 2 bases at V and 8 bases at J, leaving 7 bases unmatched. The germline V gene has CDR1 MNHEY and CDR2 SVGAGI. The DNA of the CDR3 is TGTGCCAGCAGTTACATCGGCGGGAGGGCCGATGAGCAGTTCTTC. Translating it yields CASSYIGGRADEQFF.

The chain carries TRBV7-2 and TRBJ1-2; 9 bases fit TRBD1. CDR1 is SGHTA, CDR2 FQGNSA, per germline. The CDR3 is 13 residues long. V lost 6 bases to trimming and J lost 8 bases; unmatched junction nucleotides: 7. Here the CDR3 DNA reads TGTGCCAGCAGTCCGGACAGGGGAAGGGGCTACACCTTC. Protein sequence: CASSPDRGRGYTF.

The CDR3 region is CASSFGRAGNEQFF. CDR3 bases: TGTGCCAGCAGTTTTGGGAGGGCCGGCAATGAGCAGTTCTTC. The chain links TRBV6-5 to TRBJ2-1; 7 bases match TRBD2. CDR3 length: 14 residues. V was clipped by 4 bases and J by 6 bases; unmatched bases: 6. Germline CDR1 reads MNHEY; CDR2 reads SVGAGI.

The table lists this clone with a few counts. The V and J genes are TRBV28 and TRBJ1-1; 8 bases align to TRBD1. CDR3 length: 14 amino acids. V gave up 6 bases and J gave up 5 bases; unmatched junction bases: 8. Germline CDR1 and CDR2: MDHEN and SYDVKM. The CDR3 sequence is CASRGGGTGTEAFF. The CDR3 DNA follows: TGTGCCAGCAGGGGAGGTGGGACAGGTACTGAAGCTTTCTTT.